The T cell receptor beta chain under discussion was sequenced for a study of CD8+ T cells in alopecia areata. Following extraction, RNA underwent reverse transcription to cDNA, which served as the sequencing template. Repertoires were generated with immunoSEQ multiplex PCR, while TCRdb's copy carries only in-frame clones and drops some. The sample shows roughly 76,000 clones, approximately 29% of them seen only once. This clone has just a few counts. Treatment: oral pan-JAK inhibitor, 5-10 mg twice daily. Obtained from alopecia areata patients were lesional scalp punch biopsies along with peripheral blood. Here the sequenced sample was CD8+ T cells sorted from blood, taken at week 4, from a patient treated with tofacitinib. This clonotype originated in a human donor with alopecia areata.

CDR3 coding DNA: TGTGCCAGCAGTATACAGGGGAACACTGAAGCTTTCTTT. Its protein is CASSIQGNTEAFF. J is TRBJ1-1 and V is TRBV6-5, with D possibly TRBD1 on 6 matching bases. This CDR3 is 13 amino acids long. Trimming left V 5 bases short and J 1 base short, with 8 bases between. CDR1 MNHEY and CDR2 SVGAGI come from the germline V gene.